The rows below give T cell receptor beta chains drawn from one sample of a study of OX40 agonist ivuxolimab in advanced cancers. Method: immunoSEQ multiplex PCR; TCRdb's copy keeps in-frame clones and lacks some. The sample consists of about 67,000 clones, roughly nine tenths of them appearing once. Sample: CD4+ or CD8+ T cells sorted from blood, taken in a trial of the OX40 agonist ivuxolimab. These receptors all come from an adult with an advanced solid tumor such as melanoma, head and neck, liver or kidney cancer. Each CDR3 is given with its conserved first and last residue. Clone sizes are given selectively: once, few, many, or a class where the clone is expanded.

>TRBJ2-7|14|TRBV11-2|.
CASSLDLARGEQYF
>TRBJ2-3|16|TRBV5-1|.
CASSLGSGVTTDTQYF
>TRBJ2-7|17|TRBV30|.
CAWSSHVGQRNSYEQYF
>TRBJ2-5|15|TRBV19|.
CASSSGLAGGETQYF
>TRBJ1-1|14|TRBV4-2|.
CASSQDRLNTEAFF
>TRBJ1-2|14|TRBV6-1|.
CASETGEDLGGYTF
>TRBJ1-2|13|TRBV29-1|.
CSVAVGSDYGYTF
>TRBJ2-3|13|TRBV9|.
CASSVGGPDTQYF
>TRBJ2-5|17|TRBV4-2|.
CASSPLRGLAGGETQYF
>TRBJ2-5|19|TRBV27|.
CASSLSITPYGTGIREQYF
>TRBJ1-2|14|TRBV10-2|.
CASSEQGWSYGYTF
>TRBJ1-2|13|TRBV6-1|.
CATSEQTFYGYTF
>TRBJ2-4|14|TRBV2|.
CASRKGGPENIQYF
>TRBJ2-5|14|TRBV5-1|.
CASSLLGWEETQYF
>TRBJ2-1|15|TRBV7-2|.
CASSDWTSGYNEQFF
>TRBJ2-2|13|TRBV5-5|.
CASERVNTGELFF
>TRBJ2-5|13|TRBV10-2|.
CASSELGEETQYF
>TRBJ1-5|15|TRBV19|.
CASGSGGWSNQPQHF
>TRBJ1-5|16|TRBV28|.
CASSAPWTESNQPQHF
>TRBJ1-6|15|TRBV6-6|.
CASSYSGPYNSPLHF
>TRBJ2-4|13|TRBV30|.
CAWSPQPEGQVYF
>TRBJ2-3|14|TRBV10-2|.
CASSETSTRGREYF
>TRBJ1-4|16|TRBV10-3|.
CAISGEQGATNEKLFF
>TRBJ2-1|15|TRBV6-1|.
CASSGRDRAGNEQFF
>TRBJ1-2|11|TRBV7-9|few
CASSSGGGYTF
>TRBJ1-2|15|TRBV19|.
CASRKTGGTNYGYTF
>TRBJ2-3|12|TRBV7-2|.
CASSPAPDTQYF
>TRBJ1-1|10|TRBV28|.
CASIRGKAFF
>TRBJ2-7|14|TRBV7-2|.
CASSPRDFPYEQYF
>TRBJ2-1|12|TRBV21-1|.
CASPLSNNEQFF
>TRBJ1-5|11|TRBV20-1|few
CSATRSLAQHF
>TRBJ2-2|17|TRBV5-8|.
CASSLAGASGYTGELFF
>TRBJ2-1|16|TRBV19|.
CASTSGTSKDYNEQFF
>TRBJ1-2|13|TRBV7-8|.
CASSQEGWGGYTF
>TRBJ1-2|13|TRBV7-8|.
CASSLDLGAGYTF
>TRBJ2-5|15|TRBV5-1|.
CASSLVAGAEETQYF
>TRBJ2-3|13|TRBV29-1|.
CSVAGAREDTQYF
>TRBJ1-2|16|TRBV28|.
CASSSMTGGANYGYTF
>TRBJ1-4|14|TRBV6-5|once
CASSYRREWEKLFF
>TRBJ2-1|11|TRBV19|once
CASSKRDEQFF
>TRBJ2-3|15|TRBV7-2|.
CASSLVKGWGDTQYF
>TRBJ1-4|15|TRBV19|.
CASSILTEAPGKLFF
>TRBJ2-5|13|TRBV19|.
CASGDRGVGTQYF
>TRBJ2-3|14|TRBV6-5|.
CASSWTTTPWAQYF
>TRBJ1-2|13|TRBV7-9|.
CASSHSSNYGYTF
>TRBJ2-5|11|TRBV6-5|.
CASSSLETQYF
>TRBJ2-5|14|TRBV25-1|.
CASSDFKGGETQYF
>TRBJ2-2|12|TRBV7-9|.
CASSSLFEELFF
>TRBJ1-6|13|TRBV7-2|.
CASSSSYNSPLHF
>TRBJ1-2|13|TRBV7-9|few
CASSSHWSYGYTF
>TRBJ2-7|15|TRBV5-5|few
CASSSPRGSSYEQYF
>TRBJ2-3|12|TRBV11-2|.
CASSPSTDTQYF